The clone carrying this T cell receptor beta chain has only a few counts. The sample belongs to a study of blood T cell repertoires in COVID-19. Study details: Acute and convalescent COVID-19 samples came from the United States, Italy and Spain. T cells, B-cell-depleted T cells, or PBMCs provided the cDNA or gDNA that served as material.

Germline V gene sequence: CDR1 MDHEN, CDR2 SYDVKM. CDR3 length: 17 residues. V lost 5 bases to trimming and J lost 1 base, with 17 bases between them. Authors' processing steps: By means of reference gene primer amplification, nucleated cell counts were estimated. Repertoires were generated with immunoSEQ multiplex PCR, while TCRdb's copy carries only in-frame clones and drops some. The V and J calls and clone size are taken from that table; D and trimming were inferred from the DNA. The profile shows about 140,000 clones, roughly four fifths of them singletons. Source material: peripheral blood. The sequence derives from an elderly man with acute or convalescent COVID-19. V and J are TRBV28 and TRBJ2-2; tentative D call: TRBD1 (5 bases). The CDR3 is CASSKTRTSKNTGELFF. For the CDR3, the DNA is TGTGCCAGCAGTAAGACCCGGACATCTAAGAACACCGGGGAGCTGTTTTTT.